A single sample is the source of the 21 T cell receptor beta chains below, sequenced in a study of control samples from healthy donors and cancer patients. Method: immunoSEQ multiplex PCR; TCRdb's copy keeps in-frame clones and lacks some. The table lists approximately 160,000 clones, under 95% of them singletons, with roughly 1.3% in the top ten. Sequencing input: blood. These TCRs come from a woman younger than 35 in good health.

The CDR3 loop is CASSQDYGGRDYNEQFF. CDR3 nucleotides: TGCGCCAGCAGCCAAGATTACGGCGGGAGGGACTACAATGAGCAGTTCTTC. The chain employs TRBV4-3 and TRBJ2-1, with 9 bases identical to TRBD2. J gave up 3 bases and V 0 bases, and 6 bases lay outside the gene matches. The CDR3 consists of 17 residues. Germline assignment: CDR1 LGHNA and CDR2 YSLEER.

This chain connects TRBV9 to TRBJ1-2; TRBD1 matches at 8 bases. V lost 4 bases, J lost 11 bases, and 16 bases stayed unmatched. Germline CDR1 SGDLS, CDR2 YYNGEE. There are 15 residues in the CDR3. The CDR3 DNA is TGTGCCAGCAGCCCGACAGGGGACGGAACCCTAATTTACACCTTC. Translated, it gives CASSPTGDGTLIYTF.

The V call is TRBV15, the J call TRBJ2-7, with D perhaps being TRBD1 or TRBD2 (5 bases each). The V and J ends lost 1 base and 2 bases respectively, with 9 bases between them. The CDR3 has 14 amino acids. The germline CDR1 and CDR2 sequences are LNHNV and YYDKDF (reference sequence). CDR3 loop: CATSRGDGPYEQYF. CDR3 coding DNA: TGTGCCACCAGCAGAGGGGACGGACCCTACGAGCAGTACTTC.

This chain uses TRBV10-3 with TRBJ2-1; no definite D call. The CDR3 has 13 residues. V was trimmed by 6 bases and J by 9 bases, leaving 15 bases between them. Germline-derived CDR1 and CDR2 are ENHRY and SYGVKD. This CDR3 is CAIRDYKSTEQFF. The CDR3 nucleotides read TGTGCCATCAGGGATTACAAGTCGACTGAGCAGTTCTTC.

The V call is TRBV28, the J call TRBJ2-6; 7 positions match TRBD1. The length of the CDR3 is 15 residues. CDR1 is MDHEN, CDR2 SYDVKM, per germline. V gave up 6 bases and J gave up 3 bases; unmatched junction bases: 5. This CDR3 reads CASSATGVGANVLTF. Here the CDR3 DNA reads TGTGCCAGCAGCGCTACAGGGGTTGGGGCCAACGTCCTGACTTTC.

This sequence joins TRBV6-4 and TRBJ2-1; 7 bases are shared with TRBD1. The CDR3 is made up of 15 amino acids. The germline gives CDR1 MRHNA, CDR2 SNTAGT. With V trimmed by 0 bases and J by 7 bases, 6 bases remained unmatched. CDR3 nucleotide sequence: TGTGCCAGCAGTGACTCACGACAGGGATCGAATGAGCAGTTCTTC. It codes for CASSDSRQGSNEQFF.

The CDR3 sequence: CASSDRGPQETQYF. The DNA of the CDR3 is TGCGCCAGCAGCGACAGGGGGCCCCAAGAGACCCAGTACTTC. V is TRBV10-1 and J is TRBJ2-5, with TRBD1 matching 10 bases. Trimming removed 6 bases from V and 1 base from J; junction bases left unmatched: 2. This CDR3 is built from 14 residues. Per the germline V gene, CDR1 is WNHNN and CDR2 is SYGVQD (reference sequence).

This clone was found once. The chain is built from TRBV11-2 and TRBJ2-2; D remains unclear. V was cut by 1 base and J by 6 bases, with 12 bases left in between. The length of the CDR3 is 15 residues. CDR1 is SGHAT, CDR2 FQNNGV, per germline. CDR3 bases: TGTGCCAGCAGCTTAGCGGGTTCATTTGCCGGGGAGCTGTTTTTT. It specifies CASSLAGSFAGELFF.

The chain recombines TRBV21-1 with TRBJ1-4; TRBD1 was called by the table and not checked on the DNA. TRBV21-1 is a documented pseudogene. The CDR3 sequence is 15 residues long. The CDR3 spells CASSRTGGNGEKLFF. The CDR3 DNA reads TGTGCCAGCAGCAGAACAGGGGGCAATGGAGAAAAACTGTTTTTT.

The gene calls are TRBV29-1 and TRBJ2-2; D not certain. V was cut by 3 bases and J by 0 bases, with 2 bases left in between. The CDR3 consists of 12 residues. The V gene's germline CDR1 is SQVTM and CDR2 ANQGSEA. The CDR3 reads CSVDANTGELFF. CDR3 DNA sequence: TGCAGCGTTGACGCGAACACCGGGGAGCTGTTTTTT.

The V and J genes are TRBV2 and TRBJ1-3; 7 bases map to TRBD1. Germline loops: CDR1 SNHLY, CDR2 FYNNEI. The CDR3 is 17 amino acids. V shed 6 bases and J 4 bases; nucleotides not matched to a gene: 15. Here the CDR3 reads CASSRGPGQLSGNTIYF. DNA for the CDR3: TGTGCCAGCAGCCGAGGGCCGGGACAGCTTTCAGGAAACACCATATATTTT.

CDR3 sequence reads: CASSDQLAGGPDTQYF. The DNA of the CDR3 is TGTGCCAGCAGCGACCAACTAGCGGGGGGGCCGGATACGCAGTATTTT. This chain links TRBV7-2 with TRBJ2-3, with 13 nucleotides matching TRBD2. The length of the CDR3 is 16 residues. Germline CDR1 and CDR2: SGHTA and FQGNSA. Unmatched junction bases numbered 8, after V lost 5 bases and J lost 6 bases.

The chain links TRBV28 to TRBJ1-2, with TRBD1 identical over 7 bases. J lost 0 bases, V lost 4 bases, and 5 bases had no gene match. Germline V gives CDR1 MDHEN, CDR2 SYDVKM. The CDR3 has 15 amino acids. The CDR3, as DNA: TGTGCCAGCAGTTCCACAGGGGAGGCTAACTATGGCTACACCTTC. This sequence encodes CASSSTGEANYGYTF.

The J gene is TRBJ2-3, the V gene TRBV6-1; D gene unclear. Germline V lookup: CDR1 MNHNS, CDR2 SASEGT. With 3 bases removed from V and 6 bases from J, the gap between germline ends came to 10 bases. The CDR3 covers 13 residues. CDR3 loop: CASSEGGWDTQYF. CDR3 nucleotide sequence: TGTGCCAGCAGTGAGGGTGGTTGGGATACGCAGTATTTT.

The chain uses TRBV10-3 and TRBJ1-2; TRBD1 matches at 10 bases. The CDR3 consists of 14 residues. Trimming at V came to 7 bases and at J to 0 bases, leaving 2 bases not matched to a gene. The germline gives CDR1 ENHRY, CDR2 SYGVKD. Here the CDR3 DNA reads TGTGCCATCACTGGGACAGGGGCTAACTATGGCTACACCTTC. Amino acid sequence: CAITGTGANYGYTF.

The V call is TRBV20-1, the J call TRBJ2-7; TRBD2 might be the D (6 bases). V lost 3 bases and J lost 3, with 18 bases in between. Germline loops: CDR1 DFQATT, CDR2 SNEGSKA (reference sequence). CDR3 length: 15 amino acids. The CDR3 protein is CSASPAGREVYEQYF. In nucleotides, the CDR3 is TGCAGTGCTAGTCCCGCCGGCAGGGAGGTCTACGAGCAGTACTTC.

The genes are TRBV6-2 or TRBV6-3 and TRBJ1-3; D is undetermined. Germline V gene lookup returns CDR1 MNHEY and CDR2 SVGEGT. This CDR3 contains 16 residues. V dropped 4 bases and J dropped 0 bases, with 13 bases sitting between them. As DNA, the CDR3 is TGTGCCAGCAGTTCGCGCAGGCCCGCCTCTGGAAACACCATATATTTT. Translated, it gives CASSSRRPASGNTIYF.

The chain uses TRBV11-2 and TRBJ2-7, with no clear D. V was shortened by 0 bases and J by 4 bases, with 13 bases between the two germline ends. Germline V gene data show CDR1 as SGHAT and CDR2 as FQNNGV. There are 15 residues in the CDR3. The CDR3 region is CASSLDGLPAYEQYF. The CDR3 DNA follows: TGTGCCAGCAGCTTAGACGGTCTACCCGCATACGAGCAGTACTTC.

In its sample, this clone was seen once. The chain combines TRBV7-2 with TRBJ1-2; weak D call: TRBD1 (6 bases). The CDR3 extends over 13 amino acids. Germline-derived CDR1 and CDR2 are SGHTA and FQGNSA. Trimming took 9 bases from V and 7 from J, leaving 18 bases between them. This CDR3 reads CASHRVVNSGYTF. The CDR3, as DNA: TGTGCCAGTCACAGGGTAGTAAATAGTGGCTACACCTTC. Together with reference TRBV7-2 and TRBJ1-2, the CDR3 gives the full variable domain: GAGVSQSPSNKVTEKGKDVELRCDPISGHTALYWYRQSLGQGLEFLIYFQGNSAPDKSGLPSDRFSAERTGGSVSTLTIQRTQQEDSAVYLCASHRVVNSGYTFGSGTRLTVV.

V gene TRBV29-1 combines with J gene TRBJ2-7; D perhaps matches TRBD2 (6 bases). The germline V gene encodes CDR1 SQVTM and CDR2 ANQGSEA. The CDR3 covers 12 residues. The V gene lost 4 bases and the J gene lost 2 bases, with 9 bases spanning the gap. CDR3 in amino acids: CSVGGVPYEQYF. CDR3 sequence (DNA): TGCAGCGTTGGGGGGGTTCCCTACGAGCAGTACTTC.

The CDR3 nucleotides are TGCGCCAGCAGCCAAGATCCTAGCGGGTTCTCTGGGGCCAACGTCCTGACTTTC. This encodes CASSQDPSGFSGANVLTF. The rearrangement uses TRBV4-1 and TRBJ2-6; TRBD2 matches 8 bases. V lost 0 bases and J lost 0; bases outside the gene matches: 4. This CDR3 region has 18 residues. Germline V gene sequence: CDR1 MGHRA, CDR2 YSYEKL.